This TCR beta chain was recorded in a study of blood T cell repertoires in COVID-19 (dated by TCRdb to 2019 to 2021). Notes on the research overall: Samples from collaborators originated in the United States, Italy and Spain and spanned both the acute and convalescent phases of COVID-19. A freely available public database, intended as a resource for researchers studying the immune response to SARS-CoV-2, is where the repertoires were released. Samples were obtained from the ongoing ImmuneRACE study (first 160 participants) and from some 1,300 subjects provided by 6 global collaborators. Where available, HLA class I and class II types were obtained from metadata supplied by the sample provider rather than from assay-based typing. The prospective study material was composed of cDNA or gDNA derived from T cells, B-cell-depleted T cells, or PBMCs. Nearly every sample came with metadata listing a de-identified subject ID, COVID-19 status, age in years and sex. Deeply sampled blood TCRbeta repertoires from subjects exposed to, actively infected with, or recovered from COVID-19 were included in the dataset.

One collaborating source in Seattle enrolled patients during active infection and followed them longitudinally through the course of disease. Collaborating institutions collected whole blood in K2EDTA tubes following their own protocols. For TCRbeta analysis, collaborator samples were shipped as frozen whole blood, as isolated PBMCs, or as DNA extracted from either sample type. From the cysteine up to the phenylalanine, the CDR3 has a length of 12 residues. Left in the record is the CDR3 DNA by itself, 36 bases read in frame from the first base. The germline V gene (reference sequence) supplies CDR1 SEHNR and CDR2 FQNEAQ. Cut back by 6 bases and 10 bases, the V and J ends lie 13 bases apart. TCRbeta CDR3 regions were amplified from genomic DNA by means of the immunoSEQ Assay, a bias-controlled multiplex PCR. As for how the authors treated the data: Within the assay, amplification of reference gene primers was used to estimate how many nucleated cells each sample contained. Sequence reads were collapsed and filtered to measure the absolute abundance of every unique TCRbeta CDR3 rearrangement. For each sample, productive Simpson clonality was calculated as the square root of Simpson's diversity index over productive rearrangements. TCRdb retrieved this table from immuneACCESS and kept in-frame rearrangements only. Not all clones are present; in checked studies, unresolved V genes account for under half, and no reason is known for the remainder. That table gives V, J and clone size, and the DNA gave D and trimming. For this sample there are 150,000 to 200,000 clones; over 90% appear just once. Roughly 1.9% of the sample comes from the top ten.

Overall study outcomes, separate from this receptor: The quantity of clinical and demographic metadata differed by source and by participant and was supplied without curation.

To note about this clone: This receptor's antigen is unknown. It has no much larger one-base neighbor in the sample; base qualities were not kept.

This clonotype originated in a woman in her sixties or seventies with COVID-19, enrolled during active disease. The sequence joins TRBV7-9 to TRBJ2-1; 5 matching bases give a weak D call of TRBD2. Specimen: peripheral blood. The CDR3 protein: CASRRTSGEQFF. The DNA sequence reads TGTGCCAGCAGACGAACCTCGGGGGAGCAGTTCTTC.